These 26 T cell receptor beta chains originate from one sample sequenced in a study of CD8+CD57+ T cells in acquired aplastic anemia. For CDR3 and TCR beta VDJ profiling, genomic DNA was the template used. TCRdb recomputed calls from the reads with MiXCR, one row per CDR3 protein. In the table there are some 190,000 distinct CDR3 sequences, about half of which are singletons. Material for sequencing was sorted CD4+, CD8+, or CD8+CD57+ T cells (not recorded which) from PBMCs. These receptors were collected from a human donor in good health.

V is TRBV7-8 and J is TRBJ2-3, with a possible D match to TRBD1 (5 bases). This CDR3 spans 16 amino acids. Trimming left V 4 bases short and J 4 bases short, with 18 bases between. Germline CDR1 is SGHVS and CDR2 is FQNEAQ. The CDR3 bases are TGTGCCAGCAGCTCCTCGCGCAGGGCCGACCCAGATACGCAGTATTTT. Translated, it gives CASSSSRRADPDTQYF.

CDR3 sequence: CASSLAGRRYEQYF. In DNA, the CDR3 is TGTGCCAGCAGCTTAGCGGGGAGAAGATACGAGCAGTACTTC. This chain uses TRBV11-1 with TRBJ2-5, with a possible D match to TRBD2 (5 bases). The end of the DNA fits TRBJ2-7 better, so the J call may be wrong. This CDR3 has 14 residues. CDR1 and CDR2 (germline): SGHAT, FQDESV (reference sequence).

This clonotype was recorded at least ten times. The CDR3, as DNA: TGTGCCAGCAGTCTAAGATCGACTAACAATGAGCAGTTCTTC. It codes for CASSLRSTNNEQFF. The chain uses TRBV12-3 or TRBV12-4 and TRBJ2-1; maybe TRBD2 (5 bases). V was cut by 5 bases and J by 5 bases, with 13 bases left in between. There are 14 residues in the CDR3.

This clonotype was seen a few times. This rearrangement joins TRBV28 to TRBJ2-7, with D maybe TRBD1 (5 bases). V was cut by 7 bases and J by 2 bases, with 15 bases left in between. Germline V gene lookup returns CDR1 MDHEN and CDR2 SYDVKM. The CDR3 is made up of 14 amino acids. The CDR3 DNA is TGTGCCAGCACCTCACAGGTTCCCCCCTACGAGCAGTACTTC. Translated: CASTSQVPPYEQYF.

The J gene is TRBJ2-2, the V gene TRBV19; no firm D call. Trimming took off 3 bases at V and 2 bases at J, with 10 bases between the two ends. The CDR3 has 15 amino acids. Germline CDR1 LNHDA, CDR2 SQIVND (reference sequence). CDR3 protein: CASSISGSNTGELFF. CDR3 nucleotide sequence: TGTGCCAGTAGTATTTCCGGGTCTAACACCGGGGAGCTGTTTTTT.

This clonotype was counted many times. The chain is built from TRBV19 and TRBJ2-1, with 11 positions matching TRBD1. The CDR3 contains 18 residues. The germline CDR1 and CDR2 sequences are LNHDA and SQIVND (reference sequence). V lost 6 bases to trimming and J lost 10 bases; unmatched junction nucleotides: 20. Here the CDR3 reads CASSDRDRGIILTGEQFF. Written as DNA, the CDR3 is TGTGCCAGTAGCGACCGGGACAGGGGGATAATCCTCACCGGGGAGCAGTTCTTC. Variable domain in full (rest from reference TRBV19 and TRBJ2-1): DGGITQSPKYLFRKEGQNVTLSCEQNLNHDAMYWYRQDPGQGLRLIYYSQIVNDFQKGDIAEGYSVSREKKESFPLTVTSAQKNPTAFYLCASSDRDRGIILTGEQFFGPGTRLTVL.

In the case of this clonotype: Being one base from a much bigger clone, this may be a read error. This chain joins TRBV2 and TRBJ1-1, with D tentatively TRBD1 (5 bases). CDR3 size: 13 residues. CDR1 is SNHLY and CDR2 is FYNNEI in the germline V gene. The CDR3 region is CAARGKGNTEAFF. CDR3 bases: TGTGCAGCACGGGGGAAGGGGAACACTGAAGCTTTCTTT.

J is TRBJ1-1 and V is TRBV25-1, with 7 bases that match TRBD1. The CDR3 has 16 amino acids. Unmatched junction bases numbered 12, after V lost 6 bases and J lost 2 bases. CDR1 and CDR2 (germline): MGHDK, SYGVNS. CDR3 sequence reads: CASSQTGTVSNTEAFF. In DNA form, the CDR3 reads TGTGCCAGCAGCCAGACAGGGACGGTTTCTAACACTGAAGCTTTCTTT.

This chain uses TRBV20-1 with TRBJ1-2, with 9 bases matching TRBD1. Trimming at V came to 5 bases and at J to 6 bases, leaving 7 bases not matched to a gene. The germline V gene encodes CDR1 DFQATT and CDR2 SNEGSKA (reference sequence). The length of the CDR3 is 13 residues. CDR3 coding DNA: TGCAGTGCTCGTACACAGGGGGCCCATGGCTACACCTTC. Amino acid sequence: CSARTQGAHGYTF.

This clonotype has at least ten counts. V and J are TRBV9 and TRBJ2-6, with TRBD1 identical over 7 bases. The length of the CDR3 is 15 residues. Trimming at V came to 1 base and at J to 2 bases, leaving 0 bases not matched to a gene. Germline V CDR1 and CDR2: SGDLS, YYNGEE. This CDR3 reads CASSVQGAGANVLTF. CDR3 nucleotides: TGTGCCAGCAGCGTACAGGGGGCTGGGGCCAACGTCCTGACTTTC.

The chain combines TRBV7-8 with TRBJ2-1, with 8 nucleotides matching TRBD2. This CDR3 spans 15 amino acids. Germline CDR1 reads SGHVS; CDR2 reads FQNEAQ. V lost 4 bases and J lost 7; bases outside the gene matches: 9. The CDR3 spells CASSSEREPGNEQFF. In DNA form, the CDR3 reads TGTGCCAGCAGCTCTGAGCGGGAGCCGGGGAATGAGCAGTTCTTC. Full variable domain (outside the CDR3, taken from reference TRBV7-8 and TRBJ2-1): GAGVSQSPRYKVAKRGQDVALRCDPISGHVSLFWYQQALGQGPEFLTYFQNEAQLDKSGLPSDRFFAERPEGSVSTLKIQRTQQEDSAVYLCASSSEREPGNEQFFGPGTRLTVL.

The rearrangement links TRBV29-1 to TRBJ1-6; 9 nucleotides align to TRBD1. Germline V CDR1 and CDR2: SQVTM, ANQGSEA. The CDR3 spans 13 residues. V shed 7 bases and J 7 bases; nucleotides not matched to a gene: 5. DNA for the CDR3: TGCAGCGGCCCCGGGACAGGGAATTCACCCCTCCACTTT. Translated: CSGPGTGNSPLHF. Filled out from reference TRBV29-1 and TRBJ1-6, the complete variable domain reads SAVISQKPSRDICQRGTSLTIQCQVDSQVTMMFWYRQQPGQSLTLIATANQGSEATYESGFVIDKFPISRPNLTFSTLTVSNMSPEDSSIYLCSGPGTGNSPLHFGNGTRLTVT.

This clonotype showed up many times. The chain couples TRBV4-1 to TRBJ2-7, with TRBD1 identical over 8 bases. CDR1 is MGHRA and CDR2 is YSYEKL in the germline V gene. V lost 0 bases to trimming and J lost 6 bases; unmatched junction nucleotides: 16. This CDR3 region has 18 residues. CDR3 DNA sequence: TGCGCCAGCAGCCAAGATCCGGGCAGGGGGCGAGTGGACGGCGAGCAGTACTTC. Its protein is CASSQDPGRGRVDGEQYF.

V and J are TRBV12-3 or TRBV12-4 and TRBJ1-6, with unresolved D. The CDR3 has 12 residues. Trimming removed 2 bases at V and 9 bases at J, with 5 bases between. In DNA, the CDR3 is TGTGCCAGCAGTTTACGTAGTTCACCCCTCCACTTT. It specifies CASSLRSSPLHF.

The V gene is TRBV7-2, the J gene TRBJ2-1; 7 bases are shared with TRBD2. V shed 0 bases and J 5 bases; nucleotides not matched to a gene: 10. The germline CDR1 and CDR2 sequences are SGHTA and FQGNSA. The CDR3 is 17 amino acids. This CDR3 is CASSLAPSGLTNNEQFF. CDR3 nucleotides: TGTGCCAGCAGCTTAGCCCCTAGCGGCCTAACCAACAATGAGCAGTTCTTC. The whole variable domain, filled in from reference TRBV7-2 and TRBJ2-1, reads GAGVSQSPSNKVTEKGKDVELRCDPISGHTALYWYRQSLGQGLEFLIYFQGNSAPDKSGLPSDRFSAERTGGSVSTLTIQRTQQEDSAVYLCASSLAPSGLTNNEQFFGPGTRLTVL.

In regard to this clonotype: A much larger clone sits a single nucleotide away, making a read error possible. This chain links TRBV6-5 with TRBJ2-7; no firm D call. Germline CDR1 MNHEY, CDR2 SVGAGI. This CDR3 is built from 14 residues. Trimming pared 4 bases from V and 1 base from J, leaving 11 bases between. The CDR3 DNA is TGTGCCAGCAGTTCGCCAGGTCCTTCCTACGAGCAGTACTTC. Protein product: CASSSPGPSYEQYF.

This sequence joins TRBV19 and TRBJ1-2; TRBD1 matches 10 bases. Germline lookup yields CDR1 LNHDA and CDR2 SQIVND (reference sequence). This CDR3 spans 15 amino acids. Trimming took 3 bases from V and 4 from J; bases not matched to a gene: 5. The CDR3 reads CASSMEGQGTYGYTF. CDR3 coding DNA: TGTGCCAGTAGTATGGAGGGACAGGGGACCTATGGCTACACCTTC. The full variable domain, with the rest looked up from reference TRBV19 and TRBJ1-2, is DGGITQSPKYLFRKEGQNVTLSCEQNLNHDAMYWYRQDPGQGLRLIYYSQIVNDFQKGDIAEGYSVSREKKESFPLTVTSAQKNPTAFYLCASSMEGQGTYGYTFGSGTRLTVV.

This clonotype was picked up many times. The V call is TRBV9, the J call TRBJ2-3; 8 bases align to TRBD1. V was clipped by 4 bases and J by 2 bases; unmatched bases: 6. The CDR3 is 15 amino acids. Germline assignment: CDR1 SGDLS and CDR2 YYNGEE. CDR3 in DNA: TGTGCCAGCAGCCGCGGGACAGGACTCACAGATACGCAGTATTTT. Translation gives CASSRGTGLTDTQYF.

The chain employs TRBV25-1 and TRBJ1-6; D is unresolved. This CDR3 is 12 amino acids long. The V gene lost 5 bases and the J gene lost 9 bases, with 8 bases spanning the gap. Germline CDR1 MGHDK, CDR2 SYGVNS. As DNA, the CDR3 is TGTGCCAGCAGTACCACGGCTTCACCCCTCCACTTT. Amino acid sequence: CASSTTASPLHF.

The chain couples TRBV19 to TRBJ1-4; no clear D. CDR1 LNHDA and CDR2 SQIVND come from the germline V gene (reference sequence). Trimming removed 6 bases at V and 8 bases at J, with 4 bases between. The CDR3 consists of 10 residues. CDR3 DNA sequence: TGTGCCAGTAGGAAGGAAAAACTGTTTTTT. Translating it yields CASRKEKLFF. Combining the CDR3 with reference TRBV19 and TRBJ1-4 gives the whole variable domain DGGITQSPKYLFRKEGQNVTLSCEQNLNHDAMYWYRQDPGQGLRLIYYSQIVNDFQKGDIAEGYSVSREKKESFPLTVTSAQKNPTAFYLCASRKEKLFFGSGTQLSVL.

This clonotype was counted ten times or more. This chain uses TRBV7-2 with TRBJ2-2; D is uncertain. CDR3 length: 16 residues. V lost 0 bases and J 4 bases, leaving 12 bases between the germline ends. Germline V gene lookup returns CDR1 SGHTA and CDR2 FQGNSA. CDR3 sequence: CASSLAARSRTGELFF. CDR3 in DNA: TGTGCCAGCAGCTTAGCGGCAAGGTCCCGCACCGGGGAGCTGTTTTTT.

The chain has TRBV4-1 and TRBJ2-5, with D unresolved. Germline V gene data show CDR1 as MGHRA and CDR2 as YSYEKL. The germline V and J ends were trimmed by 0 bases and 5 bases, with 4 bases remaining between them. The length of the CDR3 is 12 residues. As DNA, the CDR3 is TGCGCCAGCAGCCAAGACTGGGAGACCCAGTACTTC. This sequence encodes CASSQDWETQYF.

This clonotype came up many times. The chain carries TRBV29-1 and TRBJ2-2, with 12 bases matching TRBD2. The germline V gene encodes CDR1 SQVTM and CDR2 ANQGSEA. J was trimmed by 6 bases and V by 3 bases; bases with no gene match: 5. The CDR3 has 15 residues. CDR3 protein: CSVETSGSWAGELFF. DNA of the CDR3: TGCAGCGTTGAGACTAGCGGGAGCTGGGCCGGGGAGCTGTTTTTT.

The J gene is TRBJ2-7, the V gene TRBV20-1; the match to TRBD2 covers 9 bases. This CDR3 has 15 amino acids. Per germline, CDR1 DFQATT and CDR2 SNEGSKA (reference sequence). The trim removed 2 bases at V and 4 bases at J, leaving 9 bases unmatched. CDR3 coding DNA: TGCAGTGCTAGAAAGTCGGTAGCGGGAGAATACGAGCAGTACTTC. Translated: CSARKSVAGEYEQYF.

The chain is built from TRBV19 and TRBJ1-1, with D uncertain. The CDR3 length is 13 residues. The germline V gene encodes CDR1 LNHDA and CDR2 SQIVND (reference sequence). Trimming pared 7 bases from V and 2 bases from J, leaving 11 bases between. The CDR3: CASKLAGNTEAFF. The CDR3, as DNA: TGTGCCAGTAAGTTGGCAGGTAACACTGAAGCTTTCTTT.

The V call is TRBV7-9, the J call TRBJ1-1, with D possibly TRBD1 on 6 matching bases. V lost 8 bases, J lost 0 bases, and 7 bases lay in between. The germline CDR1 and CDR2 sequences are SEHNR and FQNEAQ (reference sequence). CDR3 size: 12 residues. The chain's CDR3 is CASDRLNTEAFF. The CDR3 nucleotides are TGTGCCAGCGACAGGTTGAACACTGAAGCTTTCTTT.